This TCR beta chain was identified in a study of TIL therapy for anti-PD-1-resistant metastatic lung cancer. Whole-study context: Most patients had lung adenocarcinoma; a few tumors were EGFR-mutant, two ALK-rearranged; half smoked currently or formerly.

Time point given: pre-treatment sample, taken before nivolumab and TIL therapy. This was the immunoSEQ v3 assay. Profiled with immunoSEQ multiplex PCR; TCRdb holds only in-frame clones, not every one. Seen here are tens of thousands of clones, around 87% observed once, and the top ten hold around 2.6%. Sequences were derived from blood, sampled at baseline. This sequence originates from a person aged 25 to 85 with non-small cell lung cancer.

Written as DNA, the CDR3 is TGCGCCAGCAGCTTTACGGGGGGGTACGAGCAGTACTTC. Translating gives CASSFTGGYEQYF. V usage is TRBV5-1 and J usage is TRBJ2-7; 8 positions agree with TRBD2. CDR3 length: 13 residues. Per germline, CDR1 SGHRS and CDR2 YFSETQ. V trimming: 2 bases; J trimming: 4 bases; junction bases outside the gene matches: 2.